This passage covers 28 T cell receptor beta chains from one sample sequenced in a study of graft-versus-host responses after intestinal transplantation. Clones were sequenced by immunoSEQ multiplex PCR, and TCRdb holds only the in-frame ones, with some missing. Of about 29,000 clones listed, around nine tenths are singletons. Material: PBMCs, obtained about 450 days after intestinal transplantation. These receptors were taken from a human patient who received an intestinal transplant, so some T cells may come from the graft donor.

The chain links TRBV6-6 to TRBJ2-7, with D possibly TRBD1 on 6 matching bases. V lost 6 bases and J lost 3, with 21 bases in between. Germline V gene lookup returns CDR1 MNHNY and CDR2 SVGAGI (reference sequence). The CDR3 length is 16 residues. The CDR3 sequence: CASSPPPQGGYYEQYF. The CDR3 coding sequence is TGTGCCAGCAGCCCACCTCCACAGGGCGGATACTACGAGCAGTACTTC.

V usage is TRBV30 and J usage is TRBJ1-1; possible D gene TRBD1, 6 bases. CDR3 length: 12 residues. Germline CDR1 is GTSNPN and CDR2 is SVGIG (reference sequence). Trimming stripped 5 bases from V and 2 bases from J, with 9 bases between. The CDR3 region has the DNA TGTGCCTGGGACAGGAAAAACACTGAAGCTTTCTTT. Protein sequence: CAWDRKNTEAFF.

Regarding this clone: One end of the junction does not line up with germline, which may come from a read error. The chain recombines TRBV7-8 with TRBJ2-2; D call uncertain. In germline, CDR1 is SGHVS, CDR2 FQNEAQ. The CDR3 length is 14 residues. The CDR3 sequence is CASSLSPNTGELFF. CDR3 DNA: TGTGCCAGCAGCTTATCACCGAATACCGGGGAGCTGTTTTTT.

This clone is a singleton in its sample. The chain uses TRBV11-2 and TRBJ1-4; unclear D gene. The V gene lost 5 bases and the J gene lost 10 bases, with 26 bases spanning the gap. CDR3 length: 17 residues. Germline V gives CDR1 SGHAT, CDR2 FQNNGV. The CDR3 sequence is CASSQWSQLREFGKLFF. The CDR3, as DNA: TGTGCCAGCAGCCAGTGGTCCCAGTTGCGTGAATTCGGAAAACTGTTTTTT. The full variable domain, with the rest looked up from reference TRBV11-2 and TRBJ1-4, is EAGVAQSPRYKIIEKRQSVAFWCNPISGHATLYWYQQILGQGPKLLIQFQNNGVVDDSQLPKDRFSAERLKGVDSTLKIQPAKLEDSAVYLCASSQWSQLREFGKLFFGSGTQLSVL.

J is TRBJ2-3 and V is TRBV7-9; D unclear. The CDR3 loop spans 13 amino acids. The V end lost 1 base, the J end lost 1 base, and 3 bases lay between the germline ends. From germline, CDR1 is SEHNR and CDR2 FQNEAQ (reference sequence). DNA of the CDR3: TGTGCCAGCAGCTTAGGGGGCACAGATACGCAGTATTTT. Amino acids: CASSLGGTDTQYF.

This clone was seen a few times. The V and J genes are TRBV2 and TRBJ2-2; 8 positions agree with TRBD2. Germline V lookup: CDR1 SNHLY, CDR2 FYNNEI. After removal of 4 bases from V and 3 bases from J, the junction contained 4 bases not matched to a gene. The CDR3 runs to 15 residues. This chain's CDR3 is CASSVASGYTGELFF. DNA of the CDR3: TGTGCCAGCAGTGTGGCTAGCGGGTACACCGGGGAGCTGTTTTTT.

The CDR3 nucleotides read TGTGCCAGCAGCTTAGAAGGGTCCACAGATACGCAGTATTTT. Translation: CASSLEGSTDTQYF. The chain employs TRBV7-2 and TRBJ2-3; D is unclear. V dropped 1 base and J dropped 2 bases, with 7 bases sitting between them. The CDR3 consists of 14 residues. Germline lookup yields CDR1 SGHTA and CDR2 FQGNSA. Complete variable domain (other parts from reference TRBV7-2 and TRBJ2-3): GAGVSQSPSNKVTEKGKDVELRCDPISGHTALYWYRQSLGQGLEFLIYFQGNSAPDKSGLPSDRFSAERTGGSVSTLTIQRTQQEDSAVYLCASSLEGSTDTQYFGPGTRLTVL.

This chain joins TRBV2 and TRBJ2-1, with 10 bases fitting TRBD2. Trimming cost V 2 bases and J 5 bases; bases outside gene matches: 6. Germline CDR1 is SNHLY and CDR2 is FYNNEI. The CDR3 loop spans 16 amino acids. The CDR3 sequence: CASSELGLADDNEQFF. The CDR3, as DNA: TGTGCCAGCAGTGAACTTGGACTAGCGGATGACAATGAGCAGTTCTTC.

The genes are TRBV4-3 and TRBJ1-1; D uncertain. The CDR3 consists of 17 residues. Trimming took 1 base from V and 0 from J, leaving 15 bases between them. In germline, CDR1 is LGHNA, CDR2 YSLEER. The CDR3 nucleotides read TGCGCCAGCAGCCAAGGTGGGCGATCCCATATGAACACTGAAGCTTTCTTT. Its translation: CASSQGGRSHMNTEAFF.

CDR3 nucleotide sequence: TGTGCCAGCAGTTTATACGGGTACACTGAAGCTTTCTTT. Translation gives CASSLYGYTEAFF. The rearrangement links TRBV27 to TRBJ1-1; no clear D. V shed 1 base and J shed 3 bases, with 6 bases lying between them. The CDR3 runs 13 residues. Germline V lookup: CDR1 MNHEY, CDR2 SMNVEV (reference sequence).

This chain connects TRBV28 to TRBJ2-2; the D gene is possibly TRBD2 (5 bases). V shed 0 bases and J shed 0 bases, with 5 bases lying between them. The CDR3 contains 15 residues. Germline assignment: CDR1 MDHEN and CDR2 SYDVKM. The CDR3 region is CASSLWDSNTGELFF. The CDR3 coding sequence is TGTGCCAGCAGTTTATGGGACTCGAACACCGGGGAGCTGTTTTTT.

This chain links TRBV5-1 with TRBJ2-5, with 16 bases fitting TRBD2. The CDR3 spans 16 residues. V gave up 4 bases and J gave up 4 bases; unmatched junction bases: 4. Per the germline V gene, CDR1 is SGHRS and CDR2 is YFSETQ. As DNA, the CDR3 is TGCGCCAGCAGCCTCGGGACTAGCGGGAGGGGAGAGACCCAGTACTTC. As protein: CASSLGTSGRGETQYF.

This sequence joins TRBV28 and TRBJ2-2, with a tentative D call TRBD2 (5 bases). Germline loops: CDR1 MDHEN, CDR2 SYDVKM. The V and J ends lost 6 bases and 6 bases respectively, with 11 bases between them. This CDR3 comprises 13 residues. The CDR3 here is CASRYPGAGELFF. CDR3 nucleotide sequence: TGTGCCAGCAGGTACCCCGGGGCCGGGGAGCTGTTTTTT.

V usage is TRBV28 and J usage is TRBJ1-5; no firm D call. The CDR3 is 15 residues long. V was shortened by 3 bases and J by 4 bases, with 13 bases between the two germline ends. Germline CDR1 and CDR2: MDHEN and SYDVKM. The CDR3 region has the DNA TGTGCCAGCAGTTTCTCGCCCCCGGGGAATCAGCCCCAGCATTTT. Its protein is CASSFSPPGNQPQHF.

In this sample, this clone turned up once. V gene TRBV28 combines with J gene TRBJ1-5; D perhaps matches TRBD1 (5 bases). CDR3 length equals 14 residues. Germline V CDR1 and CDR2: MDHEN, SYDVKM. Between the trimmed V and J ends, which lost 1 base and 7 bases, there was a span of 11 bases. CDR3 in amino acids: CASSLSGGGQPQHF. CDR3 nucleotides: TGTGCCAGCAGTTTATCGGGGGGTGGGCAGCCCCAGCATTTT.

The genes are TRBV6-6 and TRBJ2-6; D gene unclear. V lost 0 bases and J lost 4, with 7 bases in between. Germline V lookup: CDR1 MNHNY, CDR2 SVGAGI (reference sequence). This CDR3 contains 15 residues. CDR3 amino acids: CASSYSRVGANVLTF. DNA of the CDR3: TGTGCCAGCAGTTACTCAAGGGTCGGGGCCAACGTCCTGACTTTC.

V and J are TRBV7-8 and TRBJ1-2; no definite D call. Trimming took off 4 bases at V and 2 bases at J, with 8 bases between the two ends. CDR1 SGHVS and CDR2 FQNEAQ come from the germline V gene. The CDR3 extends over 13 amino acids. The CDR3 spells CASSSESNYGYTF. The DNA for the CDR3 is TGTGCCAGCAGCTCAGAATCGAACTATGGCTACACCTTC. Looking up the rest from reference TRBV7-8 and TRBJ1-2 gives the full variable domain: GAGVSQSPRYKVAKRGQDVALRCDPISGHVSLFWYQQALGQGPEFLTYFQNEAQLDKSGLPSDRFFAERPEGSVSTLKIQRTQQEDSAVYLCASSSESNYGYTFGSGTRLTVV.

V usage is TRBV7-9 and J usage is TRBJ1-1; D uncertain. Trimming took 2 bases from V and 1 from J, leaving 5 bases between them. Germline V CDR1 and CDR2: SEHNR, FQNEAQ (reference sequence). The CDR3 runs to 13 residues. The CDR3 spells CASSLYPNTEAFF. CDR3 DNA: TGTGCCAGCAGCTTATATCCGAACACTGAAGCTTTCTTT. Using reference TRBV7-9 and TRBJ1-1 for the parts outside the CDR3, the full variable domain is DTGVSQNPRHKITKRGQNVTFRCDPISEHNRLYWYRQTLGQGPEFLTYFQNEAQLEKSRLLSDRFSAERPKGSFSTLEIQRTEQGDSAMYLCASSLYPNTEAFFGQGTRLTVV.

The rearrangement links TRBV19 to TRBJ1-1, with TRBD1 matching 7 bases. CDR3 length: 15 residues. V was pared by 3 bases and J by 1 base, with 5 bases of the junction left unmatched. Germline-derived CDR1 and CDR2 are LNHDA and SQIVND (reference sequence). DNA of the CDR3: TGTGCCAGTAGTATTGGGGCAGGGGGGAACACTGAAGCTTTCTTT. Its translation: CASSIGAGGNTEAFF. Supplemented by reference TRBV19 and TRBJ1-1, the full variable domain reads DGGITQSPKYLFRKEGQNVTLSCEQNLNHDAMYWYRQDPGQGLRLIYYSQIVNDFQKGDIAEGYSVSREKKESFPLTVTSAQKNPTAFYLCASSIGAGGNTEAFFGQGTRLTVV.

This clone is medium-sized (0.01 to 0.1%) by share. The rearrangement links TRBV6-4 to TRBJ2-1, with 9 positions matching TRBD2. The CDR3 extends over 14 amino acids. In germline, CDR1 is MRHNA, CDR2 SNTAGT. V shed 4 bases, J shed 3 bases, and the junction held 1 base outside the gene matches. The CDR3 region has the DNA TGTGCCAGCAGTGCTAGCGGGGACTACAATGAGCAGTTCTTC. Its protein is CASSASGDYNEQFF.

The chain joins TRBV15 to TRBJ2-1; possible D gene TRBD2, 6 bases. Germline CDR1 reads LNHNV; CDR2 reads YYDKDF (reference sequence). V was trimmed by 3 bases and J by 0 bases, leaving 18 bases between them. This CDR3 contains 18 residues. CDR3 nucleotide sequence: TGTGCCACCAGCAGGGAACATCCGAAGACTAGCTCCTACAATGAGCAGTTCTTC. Amino acid sequence: CATSREHPKTSSYNEQFF.

The V call is TRBV5-5, the J call TRBJ2-7, with 8 bases lining up with TRBD1. The V and J ends lost 0 bases and 3 bases, in that order; junction bases with no gene match: 5. Germline V lookup: CDR1 SGHKS, CDR2 YYEKEE (reference sequence). The CDR3 has 15 residues. CDR3 protein: CASSLATGDLYEQYF. DNA of the CDR3: TGTGCCAGCAGCTTGGCGACAGGGGATCTCTACGAGCAGTACTTC.

The J gene is TRBJ2-7, the V gene TRBV28; the match to TRBD1 covers 8 bases. The germline gives CDR1 MDHEN, CDR2 SYDVKM. V was clipped by 1 base and J by 4 bases; unmatched bases: 3. There are 14 residues in the CDR3. The CDR3 bases are TGTGCCAGCAGTTTATCGGACAGGGTGTACGAGCAGTACTTC. Protein sequence: CASSLSDRVYEQYF.

This rearrangement joins TRBV18 to TRBJ2-4; 13 nucleotides align to TRBD2. Trimming at V came to 3 bases and at J to 1 base, leaving 0 bases not matched to a gene. The CDR3 spans 16 residues. In germline, CDR1 is KGHSH, CDR2 LQKENI. The CDR3 DNA follows: TGTGCCAGCTCACCGACTAGCGGGAGGGCCAAAAACATTCAGTACTTC. It specifies CASSPTSGRAKNIQYF. Full variable domain (missing parts from reference TRBV18 and TRBJ2-4): NAGVMQNPRHLVRRRGQEARLRCSPMKGHSHVYWYRQLPEEGLKFMVYLQKENIIDESGMPKERFSAEFPKEGPSILRIQQVVRGDSAAYFCASSPTSGRAKNIQYFGAGTRLSVL.

The rearrangement links TRBV12-5 to TRBJ2-1; no definite D call. The CDR3 length is 12 residues. CDR1 is LGHNT, CDR2 FRNRAP, per germline. The ends were cut back, 5 bases at V and 0 bases at J, with 2 bases in the middle. CDR3: CASGVSYNEQFF. The CDR3 bases are TGTGCTAGTGGTGTCTCCTACAATGAGCAGTTCTTC.

Notes on this clone: Other nucleotide sequences in the sample specify the same CDR3. The CDR3 DNA follows: TGTGCCAGCAGTTTAGAGGGCTATAGCAATCAGCCCCAGCATTTT. Its protein is CASSLEGYSNQPQHF. The chain carries TRBV28 and TRBJ1-5; D is ambiguous. The V end lost 2 bases, the J end lost 0 bases, and 8 bases lay between the germline ends. This CDR3 is built from 15 residues. Germline V gene lookup returns CDR1 MDHEN and CDR2 SYDVKM.

The chain uses TRBV11-3 and TRBJ2-1; 8 nucleotides align to TRBD2. The V gene's germline CDR1 is SGHNT and CDR2 YENEEA. The CDR3 has 18 residues. The V and J ends lost 1 base and 1 base, in that order; junction bases with no gene match: 9. This chain's CDR3 is CASSLGVAGPVSYNEQFF. The CDR3 DNA reads TGTGCCAGCAGCTTAGGGGTAGCGGGGCCGGTGTCCTACAATGAGCAGTTCTTC.

The V call is TRBV7-6, the J call TRBJ2-5, with a weak D call TRBD2 (6 bases). Trimming pared 1 base from V and 7 bases from J, leaving 10 bases between. Germline assignment: CDR1 SGHVS and CDR2 FNYEAQ. This CDR3 region has 13 residues. CDR3 in amino acids: CASSLDGGGTQYF. The CDR3 region has the DNA TGTGCCAGCAGCTTAGACGGGGGTGGGACCCAGTACTTC.